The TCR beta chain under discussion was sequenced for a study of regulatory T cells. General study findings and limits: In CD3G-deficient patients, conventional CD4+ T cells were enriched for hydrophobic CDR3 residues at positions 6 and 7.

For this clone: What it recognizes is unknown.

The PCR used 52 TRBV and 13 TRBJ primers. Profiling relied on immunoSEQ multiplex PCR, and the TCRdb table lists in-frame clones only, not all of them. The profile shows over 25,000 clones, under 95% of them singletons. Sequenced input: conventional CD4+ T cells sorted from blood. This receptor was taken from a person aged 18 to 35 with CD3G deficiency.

The CDR3 DNA reads TGTGCCAGCAGTTTAGCCCGGGGGGAGCAGTTCTTC. Amino acids: CASSLARGEQFF. This chain uses TRBV28 with TRBJ2-1; possibly TRBD2 for D (6 bases). Germline V gene lookup returns CDR1 MDHEN and CDR2 SYDVKM. V was pared by 2 bases and J by 10 bases, with 9 bases between. There are 12 residues in the CDR3.